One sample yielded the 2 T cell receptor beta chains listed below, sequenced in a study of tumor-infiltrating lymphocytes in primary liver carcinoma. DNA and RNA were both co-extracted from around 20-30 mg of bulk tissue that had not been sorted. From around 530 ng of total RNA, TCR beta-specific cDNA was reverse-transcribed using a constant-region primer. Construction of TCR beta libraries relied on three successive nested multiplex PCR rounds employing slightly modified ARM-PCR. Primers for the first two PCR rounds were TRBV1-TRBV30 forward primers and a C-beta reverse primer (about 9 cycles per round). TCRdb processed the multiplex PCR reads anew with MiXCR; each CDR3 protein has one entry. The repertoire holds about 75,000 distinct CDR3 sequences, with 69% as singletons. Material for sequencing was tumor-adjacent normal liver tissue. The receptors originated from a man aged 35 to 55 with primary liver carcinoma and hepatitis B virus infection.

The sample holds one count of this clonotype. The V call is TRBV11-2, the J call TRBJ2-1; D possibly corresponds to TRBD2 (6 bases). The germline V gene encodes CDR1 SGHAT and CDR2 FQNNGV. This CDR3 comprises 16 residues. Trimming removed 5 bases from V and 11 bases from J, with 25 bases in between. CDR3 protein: CASSVGMGGYYDKQFF. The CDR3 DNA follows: TGTGCCAGCAGCGTGGGTATGGGGGGATACTACGATAAGCAGTTCTTC.

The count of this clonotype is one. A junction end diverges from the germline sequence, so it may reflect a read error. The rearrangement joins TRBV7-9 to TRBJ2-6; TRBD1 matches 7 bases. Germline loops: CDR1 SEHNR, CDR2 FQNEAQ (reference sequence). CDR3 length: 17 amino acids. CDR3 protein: CASSLATGAPGTNVLTF. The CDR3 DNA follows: TGTGCCAGCAGCTTAGCTACAGGGGCCCCTGGGACCAATGTCCTGACTTTC.